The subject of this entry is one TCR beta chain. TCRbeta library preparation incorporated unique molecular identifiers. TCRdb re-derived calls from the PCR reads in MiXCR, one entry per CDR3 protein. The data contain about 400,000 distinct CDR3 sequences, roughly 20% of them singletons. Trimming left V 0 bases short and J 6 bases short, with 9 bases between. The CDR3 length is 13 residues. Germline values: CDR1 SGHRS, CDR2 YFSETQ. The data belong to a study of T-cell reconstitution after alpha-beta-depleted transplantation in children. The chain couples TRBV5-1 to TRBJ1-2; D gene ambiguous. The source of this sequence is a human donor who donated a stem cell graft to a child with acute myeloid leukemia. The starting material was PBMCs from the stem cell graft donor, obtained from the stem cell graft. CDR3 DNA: TGCGCCAGCAGCTTGGCGGCAGGCGATGGCTACACCTTC. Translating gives CASSLAAGDGYTF. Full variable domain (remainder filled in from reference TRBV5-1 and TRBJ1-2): KAGVTQTPRYLIKTRGQQVTLSCSPISGHRSVSWYQQTPGQGLQFLFEYFSETQRNKGNFPGRFSGRQFSNSRSEMNVSTLELGDSALYLCASSLAAGDGYTFGSGTRLTVV.